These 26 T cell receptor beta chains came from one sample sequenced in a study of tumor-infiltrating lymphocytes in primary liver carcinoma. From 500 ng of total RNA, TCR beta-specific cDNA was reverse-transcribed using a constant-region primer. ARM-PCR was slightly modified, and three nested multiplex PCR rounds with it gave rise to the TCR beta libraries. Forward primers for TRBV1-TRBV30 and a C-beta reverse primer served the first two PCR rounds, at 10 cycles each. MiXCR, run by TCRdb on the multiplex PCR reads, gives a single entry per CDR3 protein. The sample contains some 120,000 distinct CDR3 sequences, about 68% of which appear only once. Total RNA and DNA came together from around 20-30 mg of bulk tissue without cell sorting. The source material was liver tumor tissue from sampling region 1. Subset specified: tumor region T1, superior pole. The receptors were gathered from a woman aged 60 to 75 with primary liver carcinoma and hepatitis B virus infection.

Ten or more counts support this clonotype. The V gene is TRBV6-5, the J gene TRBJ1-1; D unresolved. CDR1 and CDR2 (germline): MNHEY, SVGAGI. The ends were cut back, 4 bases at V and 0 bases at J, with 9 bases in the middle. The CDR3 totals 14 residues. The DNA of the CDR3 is TGTGCCAGCAGTTTGGGTGGAATGAACACTGAAGCTTTCTTT. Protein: CASSLGGMNTEAFF.

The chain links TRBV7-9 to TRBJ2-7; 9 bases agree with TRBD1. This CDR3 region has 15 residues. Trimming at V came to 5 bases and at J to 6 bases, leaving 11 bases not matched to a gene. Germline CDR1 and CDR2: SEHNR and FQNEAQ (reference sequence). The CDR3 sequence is CASSPSGTGTSEQYF. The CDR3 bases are TGTGCCAGCAGCCCCTCCGGGACAGGGACAAGCGAGCAGTACTTC.

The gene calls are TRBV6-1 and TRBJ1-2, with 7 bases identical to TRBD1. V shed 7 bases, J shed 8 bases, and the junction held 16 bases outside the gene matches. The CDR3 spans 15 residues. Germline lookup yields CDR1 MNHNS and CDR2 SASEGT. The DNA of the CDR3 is TGTGCCAGCACTGCGAGGGACAGACCAATAAGGGGCTACACCTTC. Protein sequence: CASTARDRPIRGYTF.

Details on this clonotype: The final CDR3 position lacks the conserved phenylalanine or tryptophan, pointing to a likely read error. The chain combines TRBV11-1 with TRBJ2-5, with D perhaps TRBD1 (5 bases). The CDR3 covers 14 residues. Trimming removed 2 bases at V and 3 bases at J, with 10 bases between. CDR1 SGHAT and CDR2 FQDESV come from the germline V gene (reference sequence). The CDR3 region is CASSLFRDKETQYV. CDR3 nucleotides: TGTGCCAGCAGCTTATTCAGGGATAAAGAGACCCAGTACGTC.

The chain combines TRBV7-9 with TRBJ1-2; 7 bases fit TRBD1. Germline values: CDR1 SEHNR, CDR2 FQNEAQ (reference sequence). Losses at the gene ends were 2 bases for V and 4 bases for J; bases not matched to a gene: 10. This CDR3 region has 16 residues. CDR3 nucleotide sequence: TGTGCCAGCAGCTTACGGGGACAGTCCAACCTCTATGGCTACACCTTC. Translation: CASSLRGQSNLYGYTF. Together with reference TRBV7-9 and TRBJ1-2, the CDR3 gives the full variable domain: DTGVSQNPRHKITKRGQNVTFRCDPISEHNRLYWYRQTLGQGPEFLTYFQNEAQLEKSRLLSDRFSAERPKGSFSTLEIQRTEQGDSAMYLCASSLRGQSNLYGYTFGSGTRLTVV.

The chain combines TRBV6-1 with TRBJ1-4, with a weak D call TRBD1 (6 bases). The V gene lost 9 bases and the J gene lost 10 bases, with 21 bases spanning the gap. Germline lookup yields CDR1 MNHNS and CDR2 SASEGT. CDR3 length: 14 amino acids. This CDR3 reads CASKVGGAGGKLFF. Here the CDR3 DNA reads TGTGCCAGTAAGGTTGGGGGCGCAGGTGGAAAACTGTTTTTT.

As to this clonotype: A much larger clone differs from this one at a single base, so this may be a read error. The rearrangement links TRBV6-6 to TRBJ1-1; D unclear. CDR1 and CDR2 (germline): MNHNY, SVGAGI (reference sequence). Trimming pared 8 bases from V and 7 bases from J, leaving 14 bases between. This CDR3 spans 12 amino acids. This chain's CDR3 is CASDRPAGEAFF. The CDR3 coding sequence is TGTGCCAGCGATCGACCGGCAGGTGAAGCTTTCTTT.

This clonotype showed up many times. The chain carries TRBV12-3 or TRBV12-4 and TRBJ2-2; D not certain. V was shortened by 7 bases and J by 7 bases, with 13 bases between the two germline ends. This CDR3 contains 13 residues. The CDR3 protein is CASTPVDNGELFF. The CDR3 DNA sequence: TGTGCCAGCACCCCTGTGGATAACGGGGAGCTGTTTTTT.

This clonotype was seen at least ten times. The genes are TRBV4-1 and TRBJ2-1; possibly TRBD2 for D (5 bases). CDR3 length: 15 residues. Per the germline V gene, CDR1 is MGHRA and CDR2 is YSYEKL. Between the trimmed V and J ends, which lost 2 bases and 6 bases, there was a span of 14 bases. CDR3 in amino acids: CASSQRDLDANEQFF. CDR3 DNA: TGCGCCAGCAGCCAACGGGATCTTGACGCCAATGAGCAGTTCTTC.

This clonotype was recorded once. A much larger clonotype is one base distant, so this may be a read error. CDR3 residues: CASSLAPVGGGGQPQHF. The CDR3 DNA reads as TGTGCCAGCAGCTTAGCCCCCGTCGGGGGTGGGGGACAGCCCCAGCATTTT. The chain links TRBV7-8 to TRBJ1-5; tentative D call: TRBD1 (5 bases). Deletions cut 0 bases from V and 7 bases from J, with 19 bases between. Germline loops: CDR1 SGHVS, CDR2 FQNEAQ. The CDR3 has 17 amino acids.

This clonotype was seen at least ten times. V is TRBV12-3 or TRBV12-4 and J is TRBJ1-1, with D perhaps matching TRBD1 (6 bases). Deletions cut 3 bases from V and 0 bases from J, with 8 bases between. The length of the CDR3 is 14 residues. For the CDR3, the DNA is TGTGCCAGCAGTTTTCAGGGGCTGAACACTGAAGCTTTCTTT. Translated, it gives CASSFQGLNTEAFF.

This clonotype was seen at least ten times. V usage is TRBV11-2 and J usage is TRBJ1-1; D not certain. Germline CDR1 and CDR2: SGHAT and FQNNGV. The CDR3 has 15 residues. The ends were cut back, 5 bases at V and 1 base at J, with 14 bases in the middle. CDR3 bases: TGTGCCAGCAGCCGTGAACTAGGAGGGAACACTGAAGCTTTCTTT. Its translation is CASSRELGGNTEAFF.

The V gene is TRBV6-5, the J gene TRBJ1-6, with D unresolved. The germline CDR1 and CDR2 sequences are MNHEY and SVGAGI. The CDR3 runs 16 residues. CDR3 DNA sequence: TGTGCTGGCAGTTACTCCGGCGGCAGAAATAATTCACCCCTCCACTTT. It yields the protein CAGSYSGGRNNSPLHF.

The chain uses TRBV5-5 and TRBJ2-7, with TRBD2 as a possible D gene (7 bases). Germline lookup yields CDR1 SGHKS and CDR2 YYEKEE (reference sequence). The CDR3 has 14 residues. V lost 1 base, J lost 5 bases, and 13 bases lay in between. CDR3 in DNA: TGTGCCAGCAGCTTGTTGGCGGGGGCCAACGAGCAGTACTTC. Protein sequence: CASSLLAGANEQYF.

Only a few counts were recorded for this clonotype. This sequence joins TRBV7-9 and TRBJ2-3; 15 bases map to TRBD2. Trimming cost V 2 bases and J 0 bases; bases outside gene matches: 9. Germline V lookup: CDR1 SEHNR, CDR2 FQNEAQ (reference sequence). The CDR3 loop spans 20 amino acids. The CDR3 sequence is CASSLRPGTSGRTSTDTQYF. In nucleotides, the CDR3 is TGTGCCAGCAGCTTAAGGCCGGGGACTAGCGGGAGGACTAGCACAGATACGCAGTATTTT.

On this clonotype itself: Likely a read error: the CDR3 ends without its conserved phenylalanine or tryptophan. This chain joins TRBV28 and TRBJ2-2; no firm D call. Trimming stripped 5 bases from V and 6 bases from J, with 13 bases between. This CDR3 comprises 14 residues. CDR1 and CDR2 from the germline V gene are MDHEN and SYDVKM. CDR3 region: CASSLDPSAGELFL. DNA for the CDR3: TGTGCCAGCAGTCTTGACCCCTCTGCCGGGGAGCTGTTTCTT.

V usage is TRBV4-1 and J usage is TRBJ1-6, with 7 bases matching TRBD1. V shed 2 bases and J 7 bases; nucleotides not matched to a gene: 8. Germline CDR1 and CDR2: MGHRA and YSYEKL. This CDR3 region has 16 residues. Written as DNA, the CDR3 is TGCGCCAGCAGCCAAAATAGGGACAGAGCAAATTCACCCCTCCACTTT. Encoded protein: CASSQNRDRANSPLHF.

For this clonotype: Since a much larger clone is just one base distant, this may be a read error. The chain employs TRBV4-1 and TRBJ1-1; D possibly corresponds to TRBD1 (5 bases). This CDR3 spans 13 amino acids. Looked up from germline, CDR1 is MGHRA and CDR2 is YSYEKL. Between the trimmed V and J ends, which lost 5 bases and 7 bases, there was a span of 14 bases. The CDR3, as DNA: TGCGCCAGCAGCTACTCCGGTAGGGGTGAAGCTTTCTTT. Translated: CASSYSGRGEAFF.

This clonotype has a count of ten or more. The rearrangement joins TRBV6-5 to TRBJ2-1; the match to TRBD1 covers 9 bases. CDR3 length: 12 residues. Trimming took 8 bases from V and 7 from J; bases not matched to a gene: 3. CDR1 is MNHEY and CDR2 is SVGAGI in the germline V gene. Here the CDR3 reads CASGDRANEQFF. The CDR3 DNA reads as TGTGCCAGCGGGGACAGGGCGAATGAGCAGTTCTTC.

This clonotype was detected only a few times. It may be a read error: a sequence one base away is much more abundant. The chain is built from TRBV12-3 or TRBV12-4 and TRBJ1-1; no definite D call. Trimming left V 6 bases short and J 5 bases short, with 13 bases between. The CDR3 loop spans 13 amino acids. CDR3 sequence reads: CASRPSRTTEAFF. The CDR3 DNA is TGTGCCAGCAGACCCAGCCGGACTACTGAAGCTTTCTTT.

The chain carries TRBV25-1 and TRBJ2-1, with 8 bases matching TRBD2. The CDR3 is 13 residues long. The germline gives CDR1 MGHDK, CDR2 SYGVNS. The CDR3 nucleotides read TGTACCGGCAGTGAGCGGGAGTACAATGAGCAGTTCTTC. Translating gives CTGSEREYNEQFF.

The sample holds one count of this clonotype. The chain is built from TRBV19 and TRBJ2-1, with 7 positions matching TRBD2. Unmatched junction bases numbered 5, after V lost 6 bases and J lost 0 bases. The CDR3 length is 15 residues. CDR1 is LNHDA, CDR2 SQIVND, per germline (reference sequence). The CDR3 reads CASRQSGNSYNEQFF. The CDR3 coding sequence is TGTGCCAGTAGACAAAGCGGGAACTCCTACAATGAGCAGTTCTTC.

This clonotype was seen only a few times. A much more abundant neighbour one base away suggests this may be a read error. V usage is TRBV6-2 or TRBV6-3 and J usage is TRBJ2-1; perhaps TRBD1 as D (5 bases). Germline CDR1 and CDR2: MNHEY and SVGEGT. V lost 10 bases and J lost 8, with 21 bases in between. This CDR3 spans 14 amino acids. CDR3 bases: TGTGCCAACAATAAGGGGTTTAGGGTTGATGAGCAGTTCTTC. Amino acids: CANNKGFRVDEQFF.

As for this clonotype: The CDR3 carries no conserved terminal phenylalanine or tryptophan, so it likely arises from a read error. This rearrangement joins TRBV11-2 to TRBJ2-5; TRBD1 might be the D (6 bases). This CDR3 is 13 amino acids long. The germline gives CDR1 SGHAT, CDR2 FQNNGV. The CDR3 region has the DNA TGTGACAGCAGCCGGGACACCCAAGAGACCCAGTACTTA. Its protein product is CDSSRDTQETQYL.

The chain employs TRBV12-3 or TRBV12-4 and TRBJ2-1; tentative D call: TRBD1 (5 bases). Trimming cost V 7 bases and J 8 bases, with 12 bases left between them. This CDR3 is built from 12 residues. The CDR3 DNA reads TGTGCCAGCAACCTCGGACACTATGAGCAGTTCTTC. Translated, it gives CASNLGHYEQFF.

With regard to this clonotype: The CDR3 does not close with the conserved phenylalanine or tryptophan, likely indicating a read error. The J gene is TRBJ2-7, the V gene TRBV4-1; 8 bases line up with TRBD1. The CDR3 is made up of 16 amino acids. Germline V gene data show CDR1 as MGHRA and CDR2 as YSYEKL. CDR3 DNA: TGCGCCAGCAGCCAAGGGGCCGGACAGGGAGGCTACGACCAGTACATC. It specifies CASSQGAGQGGYDQYI.